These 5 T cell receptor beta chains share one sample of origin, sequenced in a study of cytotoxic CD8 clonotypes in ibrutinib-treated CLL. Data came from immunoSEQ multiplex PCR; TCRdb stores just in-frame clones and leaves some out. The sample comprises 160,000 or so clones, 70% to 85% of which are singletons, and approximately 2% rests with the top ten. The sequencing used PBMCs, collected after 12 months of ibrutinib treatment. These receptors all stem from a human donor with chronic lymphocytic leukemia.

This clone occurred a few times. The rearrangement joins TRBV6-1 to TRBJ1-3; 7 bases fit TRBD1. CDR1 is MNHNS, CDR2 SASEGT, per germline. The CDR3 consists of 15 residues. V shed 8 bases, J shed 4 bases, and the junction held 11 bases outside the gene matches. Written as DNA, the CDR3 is TGTGCCAGCGGGGGGACGACAGGGCGAGGAAACACCATATATTTT. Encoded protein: CASGGTTGRGNTIYF.

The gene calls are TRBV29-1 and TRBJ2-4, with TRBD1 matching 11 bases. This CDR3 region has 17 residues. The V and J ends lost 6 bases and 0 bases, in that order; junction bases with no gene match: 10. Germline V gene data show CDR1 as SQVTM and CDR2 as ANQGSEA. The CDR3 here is CSVSTGTGGLAKNIQYF. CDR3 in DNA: TGCAGCGTAAGCACCGGGACAGGGGGTCTAGCCAAAAACATTCAGTACTTC.

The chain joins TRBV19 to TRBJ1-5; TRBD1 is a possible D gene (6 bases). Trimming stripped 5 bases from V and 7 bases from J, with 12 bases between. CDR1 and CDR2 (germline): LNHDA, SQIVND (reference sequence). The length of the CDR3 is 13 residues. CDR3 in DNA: TGTGCCAGTAGTTGGGACATTGGACAGCCCCAGCATTTT. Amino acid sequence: CASSWDIGQPQHF.

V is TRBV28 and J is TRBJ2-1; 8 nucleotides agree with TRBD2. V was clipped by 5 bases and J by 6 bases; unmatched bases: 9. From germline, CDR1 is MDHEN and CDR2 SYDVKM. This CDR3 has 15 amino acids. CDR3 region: CASSPVGGAINEQFF. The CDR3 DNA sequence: TGTGCCAGCAGTCCTGTCGGGGGGGCGATCAATGAGCAGTTCTTC.

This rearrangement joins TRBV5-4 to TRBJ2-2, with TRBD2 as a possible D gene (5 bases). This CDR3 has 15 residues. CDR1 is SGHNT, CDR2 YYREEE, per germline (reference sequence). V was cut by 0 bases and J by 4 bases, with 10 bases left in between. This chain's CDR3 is CASSLAGVLTGELFF. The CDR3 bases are TGTGCCAGCAGCTTGGCCGGGGTGCTCACCGGGGAGCTGTTTTTT. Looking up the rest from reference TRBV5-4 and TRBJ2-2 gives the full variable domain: ETGVTQSPTHLIKTRGQQVTLRCSSQSGHNTVSWYQQALGQGPQFIFQYYREEENGRGNFPPRFSGLQFPNYSSELNVNALELDDSALYLCASSLAGVLTGELFFGEGSRLTVL.